A single TCR beta chain is shown here with its context. What it binds is unknown. PCR primers comprised 60 Vbeta and 13 Jbeta primers. Profiling relied on immunoSEQ multiplex PCR, and the TCRdb table lists in-frame clones only, not all of them. The sample lists about 130,000 clones, approximately 89% occurring once. The V end was cut by 5 bases, the J end by 3 bases, with 14 bases between. This CDR3 has 15 residues. Looked up from germline, CDR1 is SEHNR and CDR2 is FQNEAQ (reference sequence). The sample belongs to a study of cytomegalovirus exposure and HLA in healthy donors. Study-wide findings and caveats: The study flagged about 150 TCR beta chains as cytomegalovirus-associated. A few chains tied to CMV proved CMV antigen-specific in vitro.

Input material: PBMCs. The receptor was derived from a woman in her twenties or thirties in good health and CMV-seropositive. V usage is TRBV7-9 and J usage is TRBJ1-3, with D perhaps TRBD1 (5 bases). The CDR3 loop reads CASSKGQGGGNTIYF. The CDR3 region has the DNA TGTGCCAGCAGCAAAGGGCAGGGAGGTGGAAACACCATATATTTT.